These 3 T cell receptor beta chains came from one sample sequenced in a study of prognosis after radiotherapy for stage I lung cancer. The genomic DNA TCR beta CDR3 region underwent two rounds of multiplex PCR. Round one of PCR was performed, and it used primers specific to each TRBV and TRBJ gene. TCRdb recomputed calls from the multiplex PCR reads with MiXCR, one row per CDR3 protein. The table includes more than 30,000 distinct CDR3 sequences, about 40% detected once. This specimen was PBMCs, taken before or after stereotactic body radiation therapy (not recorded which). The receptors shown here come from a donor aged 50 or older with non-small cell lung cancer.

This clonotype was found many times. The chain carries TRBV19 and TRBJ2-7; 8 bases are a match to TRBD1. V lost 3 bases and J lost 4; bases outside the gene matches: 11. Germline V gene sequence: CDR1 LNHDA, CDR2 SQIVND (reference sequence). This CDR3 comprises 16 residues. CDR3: CASSIRADRDIYEQYF. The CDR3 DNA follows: TGTGCCAGTAGTATTAGGGCGGACAGGGATATTTACGAGCAGTACTTC.

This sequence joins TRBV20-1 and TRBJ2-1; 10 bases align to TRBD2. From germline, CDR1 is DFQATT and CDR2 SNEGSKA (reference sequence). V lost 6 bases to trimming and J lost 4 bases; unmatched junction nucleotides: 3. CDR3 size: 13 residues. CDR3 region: CSASGGGYNEQFF. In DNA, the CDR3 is TGCAGTGCAAGCGGGGGGGGGTACAATGAGCAGTTCTTC.

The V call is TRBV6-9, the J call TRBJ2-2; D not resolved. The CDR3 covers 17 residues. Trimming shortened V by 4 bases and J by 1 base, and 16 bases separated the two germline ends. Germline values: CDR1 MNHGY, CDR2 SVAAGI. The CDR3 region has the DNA TGTGCCAGCAGTTGCGAGGATAGTGATCAGAACACCGGGGAGCTGTTTTTT. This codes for CASSCEDSDQNTGELFF.